This T cell receptor (beta chain) was obtained from a study of monozygotic twins with inflammatory bowel disease. Around 3,600 ng of total RNA went into each TCR library. Researchers ran eight separate cDNA reactions for each sample. TCRdb re-called the 5' RACE reads; one entry per CDR3 protein, DNA not given. Its clone listing holds more than 300,000 distinct CDR3 sequences. The CDR3 is 16 amino acids. Germline CDR1 and CDR2: DFQATT and SNEGSKA (reference sequence). The sequence came from a human donor with ulcerative colitis or Crohn's disease, or a healthy co-twin of an affected twin (not recorded which). The chain employs TRBV20-1 and TRBJ1-3. The sample consisted of blood. The CDR3 region is CSAKLREAGSGNTIYF.